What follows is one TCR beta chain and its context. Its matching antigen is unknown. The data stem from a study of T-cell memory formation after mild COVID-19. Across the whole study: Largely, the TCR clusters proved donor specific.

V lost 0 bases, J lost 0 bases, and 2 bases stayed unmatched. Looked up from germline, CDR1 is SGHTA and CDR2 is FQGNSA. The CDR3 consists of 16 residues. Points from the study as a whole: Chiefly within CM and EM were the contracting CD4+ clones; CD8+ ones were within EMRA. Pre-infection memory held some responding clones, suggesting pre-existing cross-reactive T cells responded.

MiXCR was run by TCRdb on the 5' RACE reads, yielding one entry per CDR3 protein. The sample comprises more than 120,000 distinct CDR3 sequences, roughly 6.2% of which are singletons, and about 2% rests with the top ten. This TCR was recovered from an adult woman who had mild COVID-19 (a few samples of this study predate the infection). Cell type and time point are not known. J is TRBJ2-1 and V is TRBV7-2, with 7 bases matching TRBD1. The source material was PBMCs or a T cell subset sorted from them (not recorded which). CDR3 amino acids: CASSLASGGSYNEQFF. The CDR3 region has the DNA TGTGCCAGCAGCTTAGCGTCAGGGGGCTCCTACAATGAGCAGTTCTTC.